A selection of T cell receptor beta chains follows, all from one sample in a study of cytomegalovirus exposure and HLA in healthy donors. Produced via immunoSEQ multiplex PCR; TCRdb's table is partial and in-frame only. This table lists around 100,000 clones. The specimen was PBMCs. These receptors all come from a man aged 45-60 years in good health and CMV-seronegative. Both conserved end residues are part of each CDR3. D genes are given only for firm matches.

v_call	d_call	j_call	cdr3_aa	cdr3_nt
TRBV6-5	.	TRBJ1-4	CASSYIGDKKLFF	TGTGCCAGCAGTTATATAGGGGACAAAAAACTGTTTTTT
TRBV19	TRBD2	TRBJ2-1	CASSIWGAGGIHNEQFF	TGTGCCAGTAGTATTTGGGGTGCGGGAGGTATCCACAATGAGCAGTTCTTC
TRBV2	.	TRBJ2-7	CASSDVAGGTYEQYF	TGTGCCAGCAGTGACGTGGCGGGCGGGACCTACGAGCAGTACTTC
TRBV11-2	TRBD2	TRBJ2-5	CASSPKWGLAGAKETQYF	TGTGCCAGCAGCCCCAAGTGGGGACTAGCGGGGGCGAAAGAGACCCAGTACTTC
TRBV11-3	.	TRBJ2-7	CASSLDKGYSYEQYF	TGTGCCAGCAGCTTAGATAAGGGGTATAGTTACGAGCAGTACTTC
TRBV19	.	TRBJ2-5	CASSLSSFQETQYF	TGTGCCAGTAGTCTATCTAGCTTCCAAGAGACCCAGTACTTC
TRBV4-3	TRBD1	TRBJ1-1	CASSQDRGIEAFF	TGCGCCAGCAGCCAAGACAGGGGGATTGAAGCTTTCTTT
TRBV15	TRBD1	TRBJ2-5	CATSRDRGRVTQYF	TGTGCCACCAGCAGAGACAGGGGGCGTGTGACCCAGTACTTC
TRBV29-1	.	TRBJ2-7	CSVDSPRDGAYEQYF	TGCAGCGTTGATTCGCCCCGGGATGGCGCCTACGAGCAGTACTTC
TRBV5-4	TRBD1	TRBJ2-7	CASSDWGQYYEQYF	TGTGCCAGCAGCGACTGGGGACAGTACTACGAGCAGTACTTC
TRBV7-9	TRBD1	TRBJ2-2	CASSAYGTGGPTDTGELFF	TGTGCCAGCAGCGCCTATGGGACAGGGGGCCCAACCGACACCGGGGAGCTGTTTTTT
TRBV6-5	.	TRBJ2-7	CASSRSLGFYEQYF	TGTGCCAGCAGTCGATCACTAGGTTTCTACGAGCAGTACTTC
TRBV6-5	.	TRBJ1-2	CASSPGFYGYTF	TGTGCCAGCTCCCCGGGGTTCTATGGCTACACCTTC
TRBV25-1	TRBD1	TRBJ1-6	CASSETGSMTPLHF	TGTGCCAGCAGTGAGACAGGGTCCATGACACCCCTCCACTTT
TRBV5-1	.	TRBJ1-2	CASSLEGGLNYGYTF	TGCGCCAGCAGCTTGGAGGGAGGCCTGAACTATGGCTACACCTTC
TRBV18	TRBD1	TRBJ1-1	CASSPAGTGISDLLSNTEAFF	TGTGCCAGCTCACCGGCCGGGACAGGGATCTCAGATCTGCTCTCGAACACTGAAGCTTTCTTT
TRBV19	.	TRBJ2-1	CASSPQTAVNEQFF	TGTGCCAGTAGTCCGCAGACAGCAGTCAATGAGCAGTTCTTC
TRBV27	.	TRBJ1-1	CASSLSGGMGTEAFF	TGTGCCAGCAGTTTATCGGGGGGGATGGGAACTGAAGCTTTCTTT
TRBV4-1	TRBD2	TRBJ2-7	CASSQILAGRNYEQYF	TGCGCCAGCAGCCAGATCCTAGCGGGGAGAAACTACGAGCAGTACTTC
TRBV6-6	TRBD1	TRBJ1-2	CASSPQGAVGYTF	TGTGCCAGCAGTCCACAGGGGGCGGTTGGCTACACCTTC
TRBV27	.	TRBJ1-5	CASRAAGINQPQHF	TGTGCCAGCAGAGCCGCAGGGATCAATCAGCCCCAGCATTTT
TRBV9	TRBD1	TRBJ2-7	CASSVAGTGRYEQYF	TGTGCCAGCAGCGTAGCCGGGACAGGGCGCTACGAGCAGTACTTC
TRBV7-2	.	TRBJ1-5	CASSSEGDVSQPQHF	TGTGCCAGCAGTTCCGAGGGGGATGTGAGTCAGCCCCAGCATTTT
TRBV13	TRBD1	TRBJ2-7	CASSLVLGQGLNEQYF	TGTGCCAGCAGCTTAGTTCTGGGACAGGGACTCAACGAGCAGTACTTC
TRBV7-9	TRBD1	TRBJ1-6	CASSAGRDSYNSPLHF	TGTGCCAGCAGCGCCGGGCGGGACAGTTATAATTCCCCCCTCCACTTT
TRBV30	TRBD1	TRBJ1-1	CAGTNRGRTEAFF	TGTGCCGGAACCAACAGGGGAAGAACTGAAGCTTTCTTT
TRBV19	TRBD1	TRBJ1-1	CASSSKGQVNTEAFF	TGTGCCAGTAGCTCCAAGGGACAGGTAAACACTGAAGCTTTCTTT
TRBV30	.	TRBJ2-1	CAWSGRQDYNEQFF	TGTGCCTGGAGTGGGAGACAGGACTACAATGAGCAGTTCTTC
TRBV5-1	.	TRBJ2-5	CASSGGVGETQYF	TGCGCCAGCAGCGGAGGGGTCGGCGAGACCCAGTACTTC
TRBV14	.	TRBJ2-3	CASSQFRAGYTQYF	TGTGCCAGCAGCCAGTTCAGGGCAGGTTATACGCAGTATTTT
TRBV7-2	.	TRBJ2-1	CASSLADFNEQFF	TGTGCCAGCAGCTTAGCGGACTTCAATGAGCAGTTCTTC
TRBV4-1	.	TRBJ2-3	CASSQEYRNTDTQYF	TGCGCCAGCAGCCAAGAGTACAGGAACACAGATACGCAGTATTTT
TRBV11-2	.	TRBJ2-1	CASSLDLRGRSSYNEQFF	TGTGCCAGCAGCTTAGATCTCCGGGGGAGAAGCTCCTACAATGAGCAGTTCTTC
TRBV6-6	.	TRBJ1-2	CASSYMGDNGYTF	TGTGCCAGCAGTTACATGGGAGACAATGGCTACACCTTC
TRBV5-1	TRBD1	TRBJ1-1	CASMDRGDTEAFF	TGCGCCAGCATGGACAGGGGGGATACTGAAGCTTTCTTT
TRBV5-1	.	TRBJ1-5	CASSSFVGGPQHF	TGCGCCAGCAGCTCATTCGTCGGTGGGCCCCAGCATTTT
TRBV5-1	.	TRBJ1-2	CASSAEHNYGYTF	TGCGCCAGCAGCGCGGAACATAACTATGGCTACACCTTC
TRBV6-6	TRBD1	TRBJ1-3	CASSGQGVRDTIYF	TGTGCCAGCAGCGGACAGGGAGTCAGAGACACCATATATTTT
TRBV19	.	TRBJ1-4	CASSISGVGEKLFF	TGTGCCAGTAGTATCTCTGGAGTTGGGGAAAAACTGTTTTTT
TRBV7-2	TRBD1	TRBJ1-4	CASSSQTGWNEKLFF	TGTGCCAGCAGCTCTCAGACAGGGTGGAATGAAAAACTGTTTTTT
TRBV15	.	TRBJ1-3	CATSTEFGNTIYF	TGTGCCACCTCAACAGAGTTTGGAAACACCATATATTTT
TRBV7-9	.	TRBJ1-3	CASSLAFDNSHSGNTIYF	TGTGCCAGCAGCTTAGCGTTTGATAACAGCCACTCTGGAAACACCATATATTTT
TRBV9	.	TRBJ1-5	CASKGRDSNQPQHF	TGTGCCAGCAAGGGGCGGGATAGCAATCAGCCCCAGCATTTT
TRBV4-3	TRBD1	TRBJ1-1	CASSTDRGEAFF	TGCGCCAGCAGCACAGACAGGGGAGAAGCTTTCTTT